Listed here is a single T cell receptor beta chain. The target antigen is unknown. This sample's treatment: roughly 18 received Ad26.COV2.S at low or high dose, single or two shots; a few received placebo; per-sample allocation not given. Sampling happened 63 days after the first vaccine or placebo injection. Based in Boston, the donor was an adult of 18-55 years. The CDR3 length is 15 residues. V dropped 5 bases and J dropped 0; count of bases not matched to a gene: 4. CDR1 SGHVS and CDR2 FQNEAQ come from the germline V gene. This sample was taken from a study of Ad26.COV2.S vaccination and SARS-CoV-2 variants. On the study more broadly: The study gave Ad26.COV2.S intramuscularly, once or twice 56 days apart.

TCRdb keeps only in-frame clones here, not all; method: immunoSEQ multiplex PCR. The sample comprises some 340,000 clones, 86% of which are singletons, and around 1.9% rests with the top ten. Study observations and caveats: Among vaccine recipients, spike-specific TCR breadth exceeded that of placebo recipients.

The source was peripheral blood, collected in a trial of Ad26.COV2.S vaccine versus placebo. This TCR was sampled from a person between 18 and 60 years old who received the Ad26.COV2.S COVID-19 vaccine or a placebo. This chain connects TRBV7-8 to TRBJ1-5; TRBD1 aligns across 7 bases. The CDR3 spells CASSAGTVSNQPQHF. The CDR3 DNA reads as TGTGCCAGCAGCGCAGGGACAGTTAGCAATCAGCCCCAGCATTTT.